This entry lists 15 T cell receptor beta chains sequenced from one sample in a study of radiation and T cells in renal cell carcinoma (TCRdb year 2020). Interpreted using the paper, the time point label stands for: baseline pretreatment blood. The treatment or condition label, as the study defines it: 15 Gy SBRT to primary tumor, nephrectomy 4 weeks later. The library was prepared using the immunoSEQ multiplex PCR assay. The table was pulled from immuneACCESS by TCRdb, which kept in-frame rearrangements only. Such tables lose some clones; where checked, under half of the loss comes from unresolved V genes, and the rest has no known cause. This sample holds some 100,000 clones; under 90% were observed only once. The ten largest clones take up almost 6.5% of the sample. The starting material was blood, obtained from a patient whose treatment included radiotherapy and nephrectomy. Receptors were obtained from a man in his sixties with renal cell carcinoma.

The sample holds a few counts of this clone. The V call is TRBV18, the J call TRBJ2-1, with D uncertain. CDR1 and CDR2 from the germline V gene are KGHSH and LQKENI. The CDR3 is 12 amino acids. With 2 bases removed from V and 6 bases from J, the gap between germline ends came to 5 bases. Written as DNA, the CDR3 is TGTGCCAGCTCACCAGAAGGCAATGAGCAGTTCTTC. This gives the protein CASSPEGNEQFF. The whole variable domain, remainder taken from reference TRBV18 and TRBJ2-1, is NAGVMQNPRHLVRRRGQEARLRCSPMKGHSHVYWYRQLPEEGLKFMVYLQKENIIDESGMPKERFSAEFPKEGPSILRIQQVVRGDSAAYFCASSPEGNEQFFGPGTRLTVL.

The rearrangement links TRBV7-8 to TRBJ1-1; D gene ambiguous. This CDR3 is built from 14 residues. Per germline, CDR1 SGHVS and CDR2 FQNEAQ. Trimming took 5 bases from V and 8 from J, leaving 18 bases between them. CDR3 coding DNA: TGTGCCAGCAGCCCGCGGGAAGGCCTTTGGGAAGCTTTCTTT. Its translation is CASSPREGLWEAFF.

J is TRBJ1-1 and V is TRBV10-1; the match to TRBD1 covers 7 bases. Germline lookup yields CDR1 WNHNN and CDR2 SYGVQD (reference sequence). This CDR3 spans 14 amino acids. Trimming cost V 6 bases and J 1 base; bases outside gene matches: 5. The CDR3 DNA reads as TGCGCCAGCAGCAGGGACAGCACGAACACTGAAGCTTTCTTT. Translated, it gives CASSRDSTNTEAFF.

The chain links TRBV7-9 to TRBJ1-2; the D gene is possibly TRBD1 (6 bases). With 3 bases removed from V and 5 bases from J, the gap between germline ends came to 7 bases. Germline-derived CDR1 and CDR2 are SEHNR and FQNEAQ (reference sequence). The CDR3 extends over 12 amino acids. The CDR3 sequence is CASSLTGYGYTF. CDR3 nucleotide sequence: TGTGCCAGCAGCTTGACAGGTTATGGCTACACCTTC.

The chain employs TRBV7-2 and TRBJ2-1; D perhaps matches TRBD1 (5 bases). The CDR3 is 15 amino acids. V lost 0 bases, J lost 4 bases, and 10 bases lay in between. Germline CDR1 is SGHTA and CDR2 is FQGNSA. CDR3 sequence (DNA): TGTGCCAGCAGCTTAGCCGTCAGGGTTTACAATGAGCAGTTCTTC. The encoded protein is CASSLAVRVYNEQFF.

The chain is built from TRBV19 and TRBJ1-3, with TRBD1 as a possible D gene (5 bases). V was cut by 8 bases and J by 0 bases, with 11 bases left in between. CDR3 length: 14 amino acids. Germline V gives CDR1 LNHDA, CDR2 SQIVND (reference sequence). The CDR3 region has the DNA TGTGCCAGTTCGACAGTAGCCTCTGGAAACACCATATATTTT. As protein: CASSTVASGNTIYF.

The rearrangement uses TRBV4-1 and TRBJ1-5; a weak D match, TRBD1 (6 bases). V lost 1 base to trimming and J lost 6 bases, with 16 bases between them. The CDR3 extends over 16 amino acids. The germline V gene has CDR1 MGHRA and CDR2 YSYEKL. For the CDR3, the DNA is TGCGCCAGCAGCCAAGTTAGGGGGAGCCGAGGTCAGCCCCAGCATTTT. Its protein product is CASSQVRGSRGQPQHF.

The chain recombines TRBV7-9 with TRBJ2-7; perhaps TRBD1 as D (6 bases). The V gene's germline CDR1 is SEHNR and CDR2 FQNEAQ (reference sequence). The CDR3 has 14 residues. V was clipped by 6 bases and J by 2 bases, with 14 bases between them. This chain's CDR3 is CASSSDRRPYEQYF. The CDR3 DNA follows: TGTGCCAGCAGTTCCGACAGGCGCCCCTACGAGCAGTACTTC.

The genes are TRBV7-3 and TRBJ2-7, with 7 positions matching TRBD2. With 2 bases clipped from V and 2 bases from J, the junction kept 6 bases outside the gene matches. The CDR3 extends over 15 amino acids. From germline, CDR1 is SGHTA and CDR2 FQGTGA. The CDR3 reads CASSLGGGKTYEQYF. The CDR3 DNA reads TGTGCCAGCAGCTTAGGGGGAGGGAAAACCTACGAGCAGTACTTC.

CDR3 in amino acids: CASSASDYNEQFF. Written as DNA, the CDR3 is TGTGCCAGCAGCGCTAGCGATTACAATGAGCAGTTCTTC. The chain joins TRBV9 to TRBJ2-1; weak D call: TRBD2 (6 bases). The CDR3 has 13 amino acids. The germline gives CDR1 SGDLS, CDR2 YYNGEE. V lost 3 bases, J lost 4 bases, and 8 bases lay in between.

The rearrangement uses TRBV5-6 and TRBJ2-3, with 7 bases identical to TRBD2. With V trimmed by 0 bases and J by 1 base, 14 bases remained unmatched. Germline loops: CDR1 SGHDT, CDR2 YYEEEE. This CDR3 contains 19 residues. The CDR3 nucleotides read TGTGCCAGCAGCTTGGAAACGGCCTGGGGGGGTACAGGCACAGATACGCAGTATTTT. As protein: CASSLETAWGGTGTDTQYF.

This clone appeared once. The rearrangement joins TRBV11-3 to TRBJ2-7, with D possibly matching TRBD1 (7 bases). CDR1 SGHNT and CDR2 YENEEA come from the germline V gene. The CDR3 loop spans 14 amino acids. The germline V and J ends were trimmed by 5 bases and 2 bases, with 13 bases remaining between them. The CDR3: CASSPGGLAYEQYF. CDR3 DNA sequence: TGTGCCAGCAGCCCAGGGGGACTGGCCTACGAGCAGTACTTC.

This chain joins TRBV28 and TRBJ1-2; no clear D. The germline V and J ends were trimmed by 10 bases and 4 bases, with 10 bases remaining between them. The CDR3 totals 11 residues. From germline, CDR1 is MDHEN and CDR2 SYDVKM. CDR3 loop: CAIFEGYGYTF. Here the CDR3 DNA reads TGTGCCATCTTTGAGGGCTATGGCTACACCTTC.

This clone turned up a few times. V is TRBV7-9 and J is TRBJ2-7, with TRBD2 matching over 9 bases. This CDR3 is 14 amino acids long. Trimming cost V 3 bases and J 2 bases; bases outside gene matches: 2. CDR1 and CDR2 from the germline V gene are SEHNR and FQNEAQ (reference sequence). The CDR3 is CASSFSGRPYEQYF. The CDR3 DNA sequence: TGTGCCAGCAGCTTTAGCGGGAGACCCTACGAGCAGTACTTC.

V and J are TRBV6-6 and TRBJ1-5, with D tentatively TRBD1 (6 bases). The CDR3 is 13 amino acids. Per the germline V gene, CDR1 is MNHNY and CDR2 is SVGAGI (reference sequence). Trimming took 6 bases from V and 2 from J, leaving 8 bases between them. The CDR3, as DNA: TGTGCCAGCAGGGGACAAGGCAATCAGCCCCAGCATTTT. Amino acids: CASRGQGNQPQHF.